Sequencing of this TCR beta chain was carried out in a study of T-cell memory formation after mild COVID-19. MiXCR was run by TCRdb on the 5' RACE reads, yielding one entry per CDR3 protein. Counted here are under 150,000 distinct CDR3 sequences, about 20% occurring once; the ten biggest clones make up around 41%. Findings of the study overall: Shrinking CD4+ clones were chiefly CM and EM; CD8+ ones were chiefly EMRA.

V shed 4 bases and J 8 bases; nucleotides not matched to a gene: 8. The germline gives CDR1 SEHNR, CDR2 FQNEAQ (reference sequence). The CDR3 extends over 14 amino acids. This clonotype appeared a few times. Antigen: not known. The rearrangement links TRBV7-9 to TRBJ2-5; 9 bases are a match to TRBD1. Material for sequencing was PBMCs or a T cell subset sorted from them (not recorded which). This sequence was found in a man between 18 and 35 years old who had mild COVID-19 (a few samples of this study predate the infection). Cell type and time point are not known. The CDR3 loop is CASSSQGAVFTQYF. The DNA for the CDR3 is TGTGCCAGCAGCTCACAGGGGGCGGTCTTTACCCAGTACTTC.